This T cell receptor beta chain emerged from a study of cytomegalovirus exposure and HLA in healthy donors. The junction had 8 bases not matched to a gene; V was cut back by 5 bases and J by 5 bases. Per germline, CDR1 MNHNY and CDR2 SVGAGI (reference sequence). The CDR3 runs 15 residues. PCR primers comprised 60 Vbeta and 13 Jbeta primers. Using immunoSEQ multiplex PCR, the repertoire was profiled, and TCRdb retains in-frame clones only, with some absent. Seen here are about 75,000 clones, 80% to 90% observed once, and the top ten hold under 20%. This clone turned up a few times. The chain couples TRBV6-6 to TRBJ2-3, with 9 bases that match TRBD2. The receptor's source is a man between 65 and 80 years old in good health and CMV-seropositive. The sequencing input was PBMCs. DNA for the CDR3: TGTGCCAGCAGTCGTAGCGGGAGTGGAAGAGATACGCAGTATTTT. It translates to CASSRSGSGRDTQYF.